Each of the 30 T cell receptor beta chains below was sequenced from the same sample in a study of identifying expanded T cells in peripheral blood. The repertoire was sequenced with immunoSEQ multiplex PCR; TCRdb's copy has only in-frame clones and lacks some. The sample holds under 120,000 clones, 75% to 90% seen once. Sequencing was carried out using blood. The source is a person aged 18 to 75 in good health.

CDR3 DNA sequence: TGTGCCAGCAGCCCGGGGACAGGGTATGGTCAGCCCCAGCATTTT. It yields the protein CASSPGTGYGQPQHF. V is TRBV7-6 and J is TRBJ1-5; 9 positions match TRBD1. V lost 5 bases to trimming and J lost 6 bases; unmatched junction nucleotides: 8. Per the germline V gene, CDR1 is SGHVS and CDR2 is FNYEAQ. The CDR3 has 15 residues.

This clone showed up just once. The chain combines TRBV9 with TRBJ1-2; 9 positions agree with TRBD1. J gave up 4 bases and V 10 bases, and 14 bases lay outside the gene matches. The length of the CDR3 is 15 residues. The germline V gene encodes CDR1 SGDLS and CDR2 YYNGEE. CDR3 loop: CAGPGQGLFGYGYTF. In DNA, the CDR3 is TGTGCCGGACCGGGACAGGGTTTGTTCGGCTATGGCTACACCTTC.

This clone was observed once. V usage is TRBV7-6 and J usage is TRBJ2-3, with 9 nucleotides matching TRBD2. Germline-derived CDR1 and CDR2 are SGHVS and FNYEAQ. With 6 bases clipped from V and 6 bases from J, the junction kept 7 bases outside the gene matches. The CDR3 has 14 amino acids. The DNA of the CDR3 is TGTGCCAGCAGTTCTAGCGGGGAGCTTGATACGCAGTATTTT. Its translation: CASSSSGELDTQYF. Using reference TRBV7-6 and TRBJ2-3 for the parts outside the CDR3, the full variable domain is GAGVSQSPRYKVTKRGQDVALRCDPISGHVSLYWYRQALGQGPEFLTYFNYEAQQDKSGLPNDRFSAERPEGSISTLTIQRTEQRDSAMYRCASSSSGELDTQYFGPGTRLTVL.

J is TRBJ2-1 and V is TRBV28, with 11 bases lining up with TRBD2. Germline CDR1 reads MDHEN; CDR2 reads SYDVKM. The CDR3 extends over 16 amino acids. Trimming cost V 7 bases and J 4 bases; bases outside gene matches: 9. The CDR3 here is CASKDLAGGPYNEQFF. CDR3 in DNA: TGTGCCAGCAAGGACCTAGCGGGGGGCCCATACAATGAGCAGTTCTTC.

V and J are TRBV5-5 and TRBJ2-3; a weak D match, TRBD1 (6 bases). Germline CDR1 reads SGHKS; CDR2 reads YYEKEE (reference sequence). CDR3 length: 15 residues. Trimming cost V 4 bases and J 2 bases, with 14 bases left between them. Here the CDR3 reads CASSPWGHSTDTQYF. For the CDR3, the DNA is TGTGCCAGCAGCCCCTGGGGGCACTCCACAGATACGCAGTATTTT.

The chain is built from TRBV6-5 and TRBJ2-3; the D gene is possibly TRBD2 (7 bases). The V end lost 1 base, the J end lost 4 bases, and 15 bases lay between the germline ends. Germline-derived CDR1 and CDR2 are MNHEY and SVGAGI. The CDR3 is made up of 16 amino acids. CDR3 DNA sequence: TGTGCCAGCAGTTACTGGGTGGGGGGGCCGTCAGATACGCAGTATTTT. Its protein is CASSYWVGGPSDTQYF.

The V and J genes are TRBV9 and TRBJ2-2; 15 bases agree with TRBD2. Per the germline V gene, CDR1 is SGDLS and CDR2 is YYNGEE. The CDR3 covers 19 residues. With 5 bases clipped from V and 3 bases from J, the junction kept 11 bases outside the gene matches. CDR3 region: CASRALGLAGGPDTGELFF. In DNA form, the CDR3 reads TGTGCCAGCAGAGCTCTCGGACTAGCGGGGGGGCCGGACACCGGGGAGCTGTTTTTT.

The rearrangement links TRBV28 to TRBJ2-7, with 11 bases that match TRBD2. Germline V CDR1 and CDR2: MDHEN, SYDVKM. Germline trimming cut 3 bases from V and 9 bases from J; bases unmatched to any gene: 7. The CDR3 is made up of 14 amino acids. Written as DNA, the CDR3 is TGTGCCAGCAGTTTCCCTCTAGCGGGGGGCGTGCAGTACTTC. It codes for CASSFPLAGGVQYF.

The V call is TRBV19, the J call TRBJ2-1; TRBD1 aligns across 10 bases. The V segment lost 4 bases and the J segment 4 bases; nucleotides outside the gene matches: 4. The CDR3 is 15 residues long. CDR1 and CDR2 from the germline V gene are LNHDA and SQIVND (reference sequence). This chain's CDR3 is CASSRGDRGYNEQFF. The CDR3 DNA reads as TGTGCCAGTAGTAGGGGGGACAGGGGTTACAATGAGCAGTTCTTC.

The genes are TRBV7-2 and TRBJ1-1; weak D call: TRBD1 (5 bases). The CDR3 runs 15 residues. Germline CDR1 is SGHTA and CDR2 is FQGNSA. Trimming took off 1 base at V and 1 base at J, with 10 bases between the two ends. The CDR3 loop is CASSLVGQGNTEAFF. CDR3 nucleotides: TGTGCCAGCAGCTTAGTGGGGCAGGGGAACACTGAAGCTTTCTTT. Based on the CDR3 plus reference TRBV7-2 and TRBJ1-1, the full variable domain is GAGVSQSPSNKVTEKGKDVELRCDPISGHTALYWYRQSLGQGLEFLIYFQGNSAPDKSGLPSDRFSAERTGGSVSTLTIQRTQQEDSAVYLCASSLVGQGNTEAFFGQGTRLTVV.

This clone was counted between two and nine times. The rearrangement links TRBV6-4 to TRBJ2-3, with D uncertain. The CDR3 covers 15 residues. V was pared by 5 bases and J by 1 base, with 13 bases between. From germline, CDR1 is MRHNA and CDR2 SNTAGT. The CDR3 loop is CASSPGGLGTDTQYF. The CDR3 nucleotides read TGTGCCAGCAGTCCAGGCGGCCTTGGCACAGATACGCAGTATTTT.

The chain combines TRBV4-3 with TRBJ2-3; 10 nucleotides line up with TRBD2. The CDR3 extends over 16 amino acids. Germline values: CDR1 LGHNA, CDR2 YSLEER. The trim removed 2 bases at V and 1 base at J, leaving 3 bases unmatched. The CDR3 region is CASSQTGTSGTDTQYF. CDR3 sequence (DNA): TGCGCCAGCAGCCAAACCGGGACTAGCGGCACAGATACGCAGTATTTT.

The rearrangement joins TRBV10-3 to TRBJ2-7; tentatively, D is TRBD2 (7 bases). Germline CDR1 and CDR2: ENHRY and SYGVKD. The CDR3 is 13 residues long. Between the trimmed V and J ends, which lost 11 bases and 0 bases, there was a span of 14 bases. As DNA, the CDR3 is TGTGCCGCAAGGGGGGGAACCTCCTACGAGCAGTACTTC. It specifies CAARGGTSYEQYF.

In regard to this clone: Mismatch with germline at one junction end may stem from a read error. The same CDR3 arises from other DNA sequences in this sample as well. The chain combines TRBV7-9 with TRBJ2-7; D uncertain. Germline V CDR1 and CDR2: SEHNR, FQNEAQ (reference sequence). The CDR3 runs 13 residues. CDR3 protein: CASSARFSYEQYF. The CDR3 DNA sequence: TGTGCCAGCAGCGCCCGATTCTCCTACGAACAGTACTTC.

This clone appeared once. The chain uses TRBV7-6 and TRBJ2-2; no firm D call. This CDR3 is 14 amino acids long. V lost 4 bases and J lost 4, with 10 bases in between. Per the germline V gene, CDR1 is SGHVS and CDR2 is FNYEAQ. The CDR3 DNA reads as TGTGCCAGCAGCTCGACACGAGGCACCGGGGAGCTGTTTTTT. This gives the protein CASSSTRGTGELFF.

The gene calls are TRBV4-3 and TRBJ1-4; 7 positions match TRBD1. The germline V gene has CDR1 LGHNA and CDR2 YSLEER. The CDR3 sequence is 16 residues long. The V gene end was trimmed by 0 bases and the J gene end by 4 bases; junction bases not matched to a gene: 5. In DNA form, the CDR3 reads TGCGCCAGCAGCCAAGAAGGGGGCCGCCGTAATGAAAAACTGTTTTTT. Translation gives CASSQEGGRRNEKLFF.

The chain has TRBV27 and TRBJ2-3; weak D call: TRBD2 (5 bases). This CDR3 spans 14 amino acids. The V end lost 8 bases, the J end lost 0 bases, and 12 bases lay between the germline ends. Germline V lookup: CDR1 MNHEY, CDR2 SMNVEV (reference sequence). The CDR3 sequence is CASLSVASTDTQYF. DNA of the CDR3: TGTGCCAGCCTTTCGGTAGCGAGCACAGATACGCAGTATTTT.

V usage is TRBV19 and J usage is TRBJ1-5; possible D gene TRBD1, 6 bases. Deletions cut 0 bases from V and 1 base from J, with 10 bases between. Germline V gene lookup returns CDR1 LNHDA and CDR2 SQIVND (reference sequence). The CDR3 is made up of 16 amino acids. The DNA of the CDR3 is TGTGCCAGTAGTATAGAGGGGGCGTGGAGCAATCAGCCCCAGCATTTT. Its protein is CASSIEGAWSNQPQHF.

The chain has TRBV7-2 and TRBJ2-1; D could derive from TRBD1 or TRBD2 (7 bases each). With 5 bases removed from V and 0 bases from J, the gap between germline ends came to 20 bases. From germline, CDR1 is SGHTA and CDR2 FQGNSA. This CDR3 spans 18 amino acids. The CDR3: CASSLRGGLAGSYNEQFF. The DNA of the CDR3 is TGTGCCAGCAGCCTCAGGGGGGGGCTAGCAGGCTCCTACAATGAGCAGTTCTTC.

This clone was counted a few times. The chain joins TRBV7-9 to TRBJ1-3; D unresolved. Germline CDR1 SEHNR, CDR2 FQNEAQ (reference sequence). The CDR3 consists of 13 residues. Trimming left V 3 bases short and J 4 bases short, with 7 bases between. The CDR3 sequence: CASSFARGNTIYF. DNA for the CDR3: TGTGCCAGCAGCTTCGCCAGAGGAAACACCATATATTTT.

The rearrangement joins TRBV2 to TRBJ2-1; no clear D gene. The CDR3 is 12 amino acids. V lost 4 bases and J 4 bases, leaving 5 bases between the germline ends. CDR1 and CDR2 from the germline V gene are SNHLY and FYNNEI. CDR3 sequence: CASSGGYNEQFF. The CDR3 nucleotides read TGTGCCAGCAGTGGAGGTTACAATGAGCAGTTCTTC.

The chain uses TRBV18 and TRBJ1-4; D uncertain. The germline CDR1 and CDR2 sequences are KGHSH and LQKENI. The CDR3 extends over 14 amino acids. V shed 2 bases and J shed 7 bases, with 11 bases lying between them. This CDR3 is CASSPLQRVEKLFF. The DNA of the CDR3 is TGTGCCAGCTCACCATTGCAGCGAGTTGAAAAACTGTTTTTT.

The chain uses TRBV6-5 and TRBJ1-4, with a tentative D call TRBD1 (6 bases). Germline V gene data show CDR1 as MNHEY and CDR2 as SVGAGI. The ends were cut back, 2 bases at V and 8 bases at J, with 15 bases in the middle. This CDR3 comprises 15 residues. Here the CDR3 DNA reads TGTGCCAGCAGTTACGAGGGGGGAACGGGGGAAAAACTGTTTTTT. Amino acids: CASSYEGGTGEKLFF.

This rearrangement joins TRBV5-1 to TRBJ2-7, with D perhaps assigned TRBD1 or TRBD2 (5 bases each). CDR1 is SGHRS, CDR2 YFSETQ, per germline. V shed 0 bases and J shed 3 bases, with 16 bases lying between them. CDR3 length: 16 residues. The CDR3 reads CASSLATGTFGYEQYF. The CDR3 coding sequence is TGCGCCAGCAGCTTGGCGACCGGGACCTTTGGCTACGAGCAGTACTTC. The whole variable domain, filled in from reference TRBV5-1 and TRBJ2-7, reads KAGVTQTPRYLIKTRGQQVTLSCSPISGHRSVSWYQQTPGQGLQFLFEYFSETQRNKGNFPGRFSGRQFSNSRSEMNVSTLELGDSALYLCASSLATGTFGYEQYFGPGTRLTVT.

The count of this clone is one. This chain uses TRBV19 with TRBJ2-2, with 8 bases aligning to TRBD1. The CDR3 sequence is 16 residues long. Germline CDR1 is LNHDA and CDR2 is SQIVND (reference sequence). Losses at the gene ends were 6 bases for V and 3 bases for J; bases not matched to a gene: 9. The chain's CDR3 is CASSHFTGGHTGELFF. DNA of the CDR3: TGTGCCAGTAGCCATTTCACAGGGGGTCACACCGGGGAGCTGTTTTTT. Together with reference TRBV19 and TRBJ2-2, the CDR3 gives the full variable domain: DGGITQSPKYLFRKEGQNVTLSCEQNLNHDAMYWYRQDPGQGLRLIYYSQIVNDFQKGDIAEGYSVSREKKESFPLTVTSAQKNPTAFYLCASSHFTGGHTGELFFGEGSRLTVL.

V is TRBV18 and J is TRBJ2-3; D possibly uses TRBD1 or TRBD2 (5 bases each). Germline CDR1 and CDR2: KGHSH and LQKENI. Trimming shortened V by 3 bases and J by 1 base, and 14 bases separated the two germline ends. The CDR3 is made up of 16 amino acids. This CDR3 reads CASSPREGRGTDTQYF. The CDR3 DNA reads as TGTGCCAGCTCACCCCGCGAGGGACGGGGCACAGATACGCAGTATTTT.

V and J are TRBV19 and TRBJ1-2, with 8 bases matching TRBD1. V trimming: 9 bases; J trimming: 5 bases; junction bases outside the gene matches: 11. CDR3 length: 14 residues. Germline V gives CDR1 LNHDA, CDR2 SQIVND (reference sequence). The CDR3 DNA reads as TGTGCCAGCGAACCGGGACAGGCACGTTATGGCTACACCTTC. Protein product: CASEPGQARYGYTF. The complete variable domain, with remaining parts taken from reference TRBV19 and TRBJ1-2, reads DGGITQSPKYLFRKEGQNVTLSCEQNLNHDAMYWYRQDPGQGLRLIYYSQIVNDFQKGDIAEGYSVSREKKESFPLTVTSAQKNPTAFYLCASEPGQARYGYTFGSGTRLTVV.

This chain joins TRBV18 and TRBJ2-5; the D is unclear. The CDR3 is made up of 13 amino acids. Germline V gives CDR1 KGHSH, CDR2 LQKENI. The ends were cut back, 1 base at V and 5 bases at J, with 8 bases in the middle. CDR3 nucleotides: TGTGCCAGCTCACCACTCTTGTGGGAGACCCAGTACTTC. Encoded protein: CASSPLLWETQYF.

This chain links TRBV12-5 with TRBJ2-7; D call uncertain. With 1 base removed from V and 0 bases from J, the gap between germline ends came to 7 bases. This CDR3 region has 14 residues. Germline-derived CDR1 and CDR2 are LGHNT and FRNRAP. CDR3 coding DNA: TGTGCTAGTGGTTTGGAACCGAACTCCTACGAGCAGTACTTC. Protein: CASGLEPNSYEQYF.

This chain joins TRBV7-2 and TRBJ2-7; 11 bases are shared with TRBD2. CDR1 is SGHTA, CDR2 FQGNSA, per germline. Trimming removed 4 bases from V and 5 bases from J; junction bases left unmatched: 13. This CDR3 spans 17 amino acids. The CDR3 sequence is CASSYSTGTSGRNEQYF. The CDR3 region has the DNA TGTGCCAGCAGCTATTCTACGGGGACTAGCGGTAGGAACGAGCAGTACTTC. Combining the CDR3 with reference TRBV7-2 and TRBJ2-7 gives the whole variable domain GAGVSQSPSNKVTEKGKDVELRCDPISGHTALYWYRQSLGQGLEFLIYFQGNSAPDKSGLPSDRFSAERTGGSVSTLTIQRTQQEDSAVYLCASSYSTGTSGRNEQYFGPGTRLTVT.